This TCR beta chain stems from a study of shared T cell receptors in the human thymus. Produced via immunoSEQ multiplex PCR; TCRdb's table is partial and in-frame only. The sample yields roughly 500,000 clones, approximately 80% seen once. Unmatched junction bases numbered 7, after V lost 2 bases and J lost 5 bases. Germline-derived CDR1 and CDR2 are MNHNY and SVGAGI (reference sequence). The length of the CDR3 is 15 residues. These records were also assigned to another study, of human thymus T cells.

The source material was thymocytes. The sequence derives from a boy in the first two years of life with a congenital heart defect. The V gene is TRBV6-6, the J gene TRBJ2-7, with TRBD1 matching over 9 bases. DNA of the CDR3: TGTGCCAGCAGTTACCACCGGACAGGGGATAACGAGCAGTACTTC. Translation gives CASSYHRTGDNEQYF.